The subject of this entry is one T cell receptor beta chain. The antigen remains unidentified. This sample is drawn from a study of cytomegalovirus exposure and HLA in healthy donors. Study background: About 200 million T cells yielded some 120 million unique TCR beta sequences in earlier analysis. Study results and caveats: Accounts indicate the classifier identified cytomegalovirus status with strong specificity and sensitivity. Researchers catalogued approximately 170 TCR beta chains as cytomegalovirus-associated.

Trimming left V 2 bases short and J 8 bases short, with 7 bases between. The germline V gene has CDR1 SGHAT and CDR2 FQNNGV. The CDR3 has 13 amino acids. In the PCR, 60 Vbeta and 13 Jbeta primers were used. The data were produced by immunoSEQ multiplex PCR, yet TCRdb's version contains in-frame clones alone and is incomplete. The top ten hold 2.5% to 3% of the sample, which has 50,000 to 60,000 clones, roughly four fifths seen once. The chain couples TRBV11-2 to TRBJ1-6; no firm D call. The receptor was derived from a woman aged 40 to 49 in good health and CMV-seropositive. The material sequenced was PBMCs. The CDR3 DNA sequence: TGTGCCAGCAGCTTACCCCGAGATTCACCCCTCCACTTT. Residues: CASSLPRDSPLHF.